A selection of T cell receptor beta chains follows, all from one sample in a study of control samples from healthy donors and cancer patients. Sequencing used immunoSEQ multiplex PCR; TCRdb keeps in-frame clones, though not all of them. The sample lists tens of thousands of clones; 80% to 90% were seen once. Sequenced: PBMCs. These receptors were taken from a woman aged 60-75 years with head and neck cancer. Both conserved end residues are trimmed from each CDR3. Rows may omit the clone size; those that give it use once, few, many or a size class.

-	TRBV12-3/TRBV12-4	TRBJ1-6	ASSYANSPLH
-	TRBV24-1	TRBJ1-4	ATSDPGTGREKLF
-	TRBV4-3	TRBJ2-3	ASSQDSADTQY
-	TRBV7-2	TRBJ2-7	ASSFETSGTYEQY
-	TRBV5-4	TRBJ2-2	ASSAGEHRTGELF
once	TRBV5-6	TRBJ2-7	ASSLLLGQGAFTYEQY
-	TRBV28	TRBJ2-7	ASSLLSVPAYYEQY
-	TRBV5-5	TRBJ2-1	ASSQYNEQF
-	TRBV29-1	TRBJ2-5	SVDGGAGETQY
-	TRBV10-3	TRBJ1-1	AIRLQGAEGITEAF
-	TRBV24-1	TRBJ2-2	ATRGGGTGELF
-	TRBV2	TRBJ2-3	ASSEWNSATDTQY
few	TRBV19	TRBJ2-1	ASSIVRDWRDEQF
-	TRBV5-4	TRBJ2-5	ASSLEEETQY
-	TRBV5-1	TRBJ1-3	ASSLGVTGTTGNTIY
-	TRBV6-6	TRBJ2-1	ASSFGTREWNEQF
-	TRBV12-3/TRBV12-4	TRBJ1-5	ASRQVGQPQH
-	TRBV6-2/TRBV6-3	TRBJ2-1	ASSIGALNWYNEQF
-	TRBV20-1	TRBJ2-7	SARSFLEQY
-	TRBV4-1	TRBJ2-7	ASSPTVEYGEQY
-	TRBV5-1	TRBJ2-7	ASSPGPQRDRH
-	TRBV9	TRBJ2-2	ASSVGGYVGTGELF
-	TRBV3-1/TRBV3-2	TRBJ1-5	ASSQDTRSNQPQH
-	TRBV5-1	TRBJ2-2	ASMLGGSNTGELF
-	TRBV5-4	TRBJ1-1	ASSSYRGTEAF
-	TRBV5-5	TRBJ2-1	ASSFSGLEQF
-	TRBV15	TRBJ2-5	ATSRVSTRGGSRETQY
-	TRBV7-3	TRBJ2-1	ASSLTGTNSVNEQF
-	TRBV12-3/TRBV12-4	TRBJ2-7	ASGQGAYEQY
-	TRBV15	TRBJ2-2	ATSRDNQVTGELF
-	TRBV19	TRBJ1-5	ASSRVRGEPQH
-	TRBV14	TRBJ2-1	ASSPTRPGEQF
-	TRBV3-1/TRBV3-2	TRBJ2-3	ASSPKNTDTQY
-	TRBV18	TRBJ2-7	ASSPGLAGDYEQY
once	TRBV4-1	TRBJ1-5	ASSQEGIYSNQPQH
-	TRBV7-2	TRBJ2-7	ASSLTQASSEQY
-	TRBV2	TRBJ1-5	ASTGDGDQPQH
-	TRBV7-8	TRBJ1-6	ASSLALGTASSYNSPLH
once	TRBV18	TRBJ2-6	ASSPWRNSGANVLT
-	TRBV18	TRBJ2-1	ASSPPGVFYNEQF